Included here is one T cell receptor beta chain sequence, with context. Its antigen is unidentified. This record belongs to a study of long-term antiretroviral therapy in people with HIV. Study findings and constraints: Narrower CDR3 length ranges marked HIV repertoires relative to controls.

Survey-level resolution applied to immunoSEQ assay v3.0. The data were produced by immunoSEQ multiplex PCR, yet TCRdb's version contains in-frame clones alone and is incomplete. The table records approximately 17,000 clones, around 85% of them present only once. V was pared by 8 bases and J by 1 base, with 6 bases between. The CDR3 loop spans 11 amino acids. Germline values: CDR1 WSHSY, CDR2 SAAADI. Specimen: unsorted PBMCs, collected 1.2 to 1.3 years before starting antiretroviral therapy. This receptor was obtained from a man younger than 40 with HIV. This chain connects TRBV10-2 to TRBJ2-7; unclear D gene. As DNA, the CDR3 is TGCGCCAGCGCCGCTTCCTACGAGCAGTACTTC. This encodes CASAASYEQYF.